The 23 T cell receptor beta chains in this list originate from one sample, sequenced in a study of cytomegalovirus exposure and HLA in healthy donors. Method: immunoSEQ multiplex PCR; TCRdb's copy keeps in-frame clones and lacks some. The table includes 55,000 to 80,000 clones, roughly 94% detected once. The sample taken for sequencing was PBMCs. The receptor set was obtained from a man between 18 and 29 years old in good health and CMV-seropositive.

As DNA, the CDR3 is TGTGCCACCAGCAGATCAGGGGTCTCTGGAAACACCATATATTTT. Residues: CATSRSGVSGNTIYF. The genes are TRBV15 and TRBJ1-3; tentative D call: TRBD1 (6 bases). Germline CDR1 and CDR2: LNHNV and YYDKDF (reference sequence). Trimming removed 2 bases from V and 0 bases from J, with 8 bases in between. This CDR3 has 15 residues.

V gene TRBV10-3 combines with J gene TRBJ1-5; D call uncertain. Trimming removed 2 bases from V and 0 bases from J, with 14 bases in between. Germline CDR1 reads ENHRY; CDR2 reads SYGVKD. The CDR3 covers 17 residues. This chain's CDR3 is CAISERAGGYSNQPQHF. The DNA of the CDR3 is TGTGCCATCAGTGAGAGGGCAGGAGGATATAGCAATCAGCCCCAGCATTTT.

The chain couples TRBV7-3 to TRBJ2-2; the match to TRBD1 covers 9 bases. V trimming: 3 bases; J trimming: 5 bases; junction bases outside the gene matches: 4. CDR1 and CDR2 from the germline V gene are SGHTA and FQGTGA. This CDR3 is built from 15 residues. CDR3 DNA: TGTGCCAGCAGCTTGACAGGGGGAAATACCGGGGAGCTGTTTTTT. This translates into CASSLTGGNTGELFF.

The V gene is TRBV28, the J gene TRBJ1-5; TRBD1 aligns across 7 bases. This CDR3 has 13 amino acids. With V trimmed by 7 bases and J by 6 bases, 6 bases remained unmatched. Germline loops: CDR1 MDHEN, CDR2 SYDVKM. The CDR3 DNA sequence: TGTGCCAGCAAGCGACAGGGTGCTCAGCCCCAGCATTTT. This sequence encodes CASKRQGAQPQHF.

The chain employs TRBV5-5 and TRBJ2-2; 7 nucleotides match TRBD2. This CDR3 region has 13 residues. CDR1 is SGHKS, CDR2 YYEKEE, per germline (reference sequence). The J segment lost 5 bases and the V segment lost 4 bases, leaving 2 bases of the junction unmatched. Here the CDR3 reads CASSGRGTGELFF. CDR3 DNA: TGTGCCAGCAGCGGGAGGGGTACCGGGGAGCTGTTTTTT.

The genes are TRBV18 and TRBJ1-2, with a weak D call TRBD1 (6 bases). CDR3 length equals 15 residues. V was cut by 6 bases and J by 2 bases, with 16 bases left in between. Germline V lookup: CDR1 KGHSH, CDR2 LQKENI. CDR3 region: CASSYTGTTNYGYTF. The CDR3 DNA is TGTGCCAGCTCGTATACAGGGACCACGAACTATGGCTACACCTTC. Supplemented by reference TRBV18 and TRBJ1-2, the full variable domain reads NAGVMQNPRHLVRRRGQEARLRCSPMKGHSHVYWYRQLPEEGLKFMVYLQKENIIDESGMPKERFSAEFPKEGPSILRIQQVVRGDSAAYFCASSYTGTTNYGYTFGSGTRLTVV.

This CDR3 is CASSVEEALNTGELFF. The DNA of the CDR3 is TGTGCCAGCAGCGTAGAAGAAGCACTGAACACCGGGGAGCTGTTTTTT. The chain uses TRBV9 and TRBJ2-2; D is unresolved. The germline V gene encodes CDR1 SGDLS and CDR2 YYNGEE. The CDR3 is 16 residues long. With 0 bases removed from V and 1 base from J, the gap between germline ends came to 10 bases.

This clone was detected once. This chain links TRBV18 with TRBJ1-2, with TRBD1 matching over 12 bases. The V gene's germline CDR1 is KGHSH and CDR2 LQKENI. The CDR3 has 15 amino acids. Trimming removed 3 bases from V and 5 bases from J; junction bases left unmatched: 4. CDR3 in DNA: TGTGCCAGCTCACCGGGACAGGGGGCGGAATATGGCTACACCTTC. It specifies CASSPGQGAEYGYTF.

This chain connects TRBV9 to TRBJ1-2; D remains unclear. From germline, CDR1 is SGDLS and CDR2 YYNGEE. This CDR3 has 13 amino acids. The ends were cut back, 0 bases at V and 2 bases at J, with 5 bases in the middle. CDR3 sequence reads: CASSVAGNYGYTF. The CDR3 nucleotides read TGTGCCAGCAGCGTAGCCGGGAACTATGGCTACACCTTC.

The chain couples TRBV2 to TRBJ2-5; 11 nucleotides align to TRBD2. This CDR3 region has 15 residues. V gave up 7 bases and J gave up 6 bases; unmatched junction bases: 10. CDR1 is SNHLY and CDR2 is FYNNEI in the germline V gene. Written as DNA, the CDR3 is TGTGCCAGCATCCCTTTTTTAGCGGGAGGGCAGACCCAGTACTTC. Translating gives CASIPFLAGGQTQYF. Looking up the rest from reference TRBV2 and TRBJ2-5 gives the full variable domain: EPEVTQTPSHQVTQMGQEVILRCVPISNHLYFYWYRQILGQKVEFLVSFYNNEISEKSEIFDDQFSVERPDGSNFTLKIRSTKLEDSAMYFCASIPFLAGGQTQYFGPGTRLLVL.

The chain combines TRBV5-1 with TRBJ2-2; D is perhaps TRBD1 (5 bases). Germline V gives CDR1 SGHRS, CDR2 YFSETQ. The V gene lost 3 bases and the J gene lost 5 bases, with 14 bases spanning the gap. This CDR3 is built from 15 residues. CDR3 nucleotides: TGCGCCAGCAGCTCGTTCCAGGGTTGGACCGGGGAGCTGTTTTTT. Translation gives CASSSFQGWTGELFF.

The V gene is TRBV4-2, the J gene TRBJ1-6; D unclear. CDR1 LGHNA and CDR2 YNFKEQ come from the germline V gene. Between the trimmed V and J ends, which lost 0 bases and 12 bases, there was a span of 9 bases. CDR3 length: 13 residues. Written as DNA, the CDR3 is TGTGCCAGCAGCCAAGAAAACTCGGGACCCCTCCACTTT. Protein: CASSQENSGPLHF.

In its sample, this clone was seen once. The chain has TRBV5-1 and TRBJ2-7, with 8 nucleotides matching TRBD2. The CDR3 runs 15 residues. CDR1 SGHRS and CDR2 YFSETQ come from the germline V gene. V lost 0 bases and J lost 1; bases outside the gene matches: 3. The CDR3 sequence is CASSLAASGSYEQYF. CDR3 bases: TGCGCCAGCAGCTTGGCTGCTAGCGGGTCCTACGAGCAGTACTTC.

The rearrangement uses TRBV30 and TRBJ2-2; 8 bases align to TRBD1. The length of the CDR3 is 15 residues. V lost 3 bases to trimming and J lost 4 bases; unmatched junction nucleotides: 7. Germline values: CDR1 GTSNPN, CDR2 SVGIG (reference sequence). The DNA of the CDR3 is TGTGCCTGGAGCTTGGACAGGGTAGGCACCGGGGAGCTGTTTTTT. Translating it yields CAWSLDRVGTGELFF.

CDR3 sequence: CASKRAGGETQYF. As DNA, the CDR3 is TGCGCCAGCAAAAGAGCGGGAGGAGAGACCCAGTACTTC. This rearrangement joins TRBV5-1 to TRBJ2-5, with 9 bases matching TRBD2. Unmatched junction bases numbered 4, after V lost 6 bases and J lost 4 bases. Germline lookup yields CDR1 SGHRS and CDR2 YFSETQ. This CDR3 region has 13 residues.

The chain combines TRBV7-2 with TRBJ1-2; 7 bases are a match to TRBD1. The V and J ends lost 5 bases and 4 bases, in that order; junction bases with no gene match: 10. CDR3 size: 15 residues. CDR1 SGHTA and CDR2 FQGNSA come from the germline V gene. The CDR3 coding sequence is TGTGCCAGCAGCGCAACGACAGGGACCGCCTATGGCTACACCTTC. It translates to CASSATTGTAYGYTF.

This chain joins TRBV6-5 and TRBJ1-4; 7 bases map to TRBD1. V shed 4 bases, J shed 5 bases, and the junction held 4 bases outside the gene matches. CDR1 MNHEY and CDR2 SVGAGI come from the germline V gene. The CDR3 is 14 amino acids. CDR3 in amino acids: CASSSGGYNEKLFF. DNA of the CDR3: TGTGCCAGCAGTTCAGGGGGATACAATGAAAAACTGTTTTTT.

The chain employs TRBV5-1 and TRBJ2-1; perhaps TRBD2 as D (7 bases). Trimming removed 2 bases at V and 5 bases at J, with 26 bases between. The CDR3 extends over 19 amino acids. Germline V gene sequence: CDR1 SGHRS, CDR2 YFSETQ. The chain's CDR3 is CASSFSRGNRGAADNEQFF. The CDR3 DNA reads TGCGCCAGCAGCTTTTCTCGGGGTAATCGGGGGGCCGCCGACAATGAGCAGTTCTTC.

The chain carries TRBV6-4 and TRBJ2-1; 7 bases match TRBD2. V was clipped by 6 bases and J by 9 bases; unmatched bases: 14. Germline V gives CDR1 MRHNA, CDR2 SNTAGT. This CDR3 comprises 15 residues. The CDR3 bases are TGTGCCAGCAGCCCGGAGCGGGAAGATCACGGTGAGCAGTTCTTC. Its translation is CASSPEREDHGEQFF.

The rearrangement joins TRBV6-4 to TRBJ2-2; tentatively, D is TRBD1 (6 bases). Germline V gene sequence: CDR1 MRHNA, CDR2 SNTAGT. Trimming stripped 9 bases from V and 1 base from J, with 15 bases between. The CDR3 has 15 residues. The CDR3 is CASLQGIRNTGELFF. CDR3 nucleotide sequence: TGTGCCAGTTTACAGGGAATTCGGAACACCGGGGAGCTGTTTTTT.

The chain carries TRBV7-3 and TRBJ2-3; 9 nucleotides match TRBD2. The CDR3 runs 15 residues. Germline V gene data show CDR1 as SGHTA and CDR2 as FQGTGA. The ends lost 2 bases at V and 3 bases at J; junction bases unmatched: 3. Here the CDR3 DNA reads TGTGCCAGCAGCTTATCTAGCGGGATGACAGATACGCAGTATTTT. Its protein product is CASSLSSGMTDTQYF.

This clone was recorded a few times. The chain employs TRBV28 and TRBJ2-7; D is ambiguous. V was clipped by 8 bases and J by 1 base, with 9 bases between them. There are 12 residues in the CDR3. Germline CDR1 is MDHEN and CDR2 is SYDVKM. CDR3 in amino acids: CASSGNSYEQYF. CDR3 nucleotides: TGTGCCAGCTCGGGTAATTCCTACGAGCAGTACTTC.

J is TRBJ1-6 and V is TRBV2, with TRBD1 identical over 8 bases. Germline CDR1 reads SNHLY; CDR2 reads FYNNEI. With 6 bases clipped from V and 10 bases from J, the junction kept 11 bases outside the gene matches. CDR3 length: 15 residues. The CDR3 loop is CASSPDRVRQSPLHF. In DNA form, the CDR3 reads TGTGCCAGCAGCCCGGACAGGGTACGACAGTCACCCCTCCACTTT.